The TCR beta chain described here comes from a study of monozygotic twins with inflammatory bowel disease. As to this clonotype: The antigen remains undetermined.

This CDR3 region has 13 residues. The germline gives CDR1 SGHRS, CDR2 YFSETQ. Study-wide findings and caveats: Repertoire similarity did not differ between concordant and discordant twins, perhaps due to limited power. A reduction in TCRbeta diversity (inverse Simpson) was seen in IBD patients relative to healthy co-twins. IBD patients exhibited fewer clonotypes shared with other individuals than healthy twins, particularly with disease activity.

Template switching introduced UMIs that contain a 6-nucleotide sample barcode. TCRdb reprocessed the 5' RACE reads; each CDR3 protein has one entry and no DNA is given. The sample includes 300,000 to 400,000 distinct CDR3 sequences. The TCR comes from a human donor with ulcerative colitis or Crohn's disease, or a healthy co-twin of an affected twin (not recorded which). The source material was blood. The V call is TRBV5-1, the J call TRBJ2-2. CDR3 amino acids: CASSSKNIGELFF.